Following are 10 T cell receptor beta chains from one sample sequenced in a study of sequential checkpoint blockade in melanoma. Assay used: immunoSEQ multiplex PCR; TCRdb lists only in-frame clones, some missing. This sample has approximately 22,000 clones; approximately 82% occur once, and the top ten carry under 14%. The treatment was: randomized to nivolumab then ipilimumab (arm A) or the reverse (arm B). The sample here was CD8+ T cells sorted from blood (inferred from file names), taken from a patient given nivolumab and ipilimumab in sequence. These receptors all stem from a human donor with melanoma.

The gene calls are TRBV6-1 and TRBJ1-5; perhaps TRBD1 as D (5 bases). CDR1 is MNHNS, CDR2 SASEGT, per germline. V was shortened by 1 base and J by 6 bases, with 13 bases between the two germline ends. This CDR3 region has 15 residues. The chain's CDR3 is CASSEEVRVTQPQHF. The CDR3 bases are TGTGCCAGCAGTGAAGAGGTCAGGGTTACTCAGCCCCAGCATTTT.

This clone was seen a single time. V gene TRBV29-1 combines with J gene TRBJ1-2; 11 positions agree with TRBD1. The CDR3 is 13 residues long. The germline gives CDR1 SQVTM, CDR2 ANQGSEA. V was clipped by 7 bases and J by 7 bases; unmatched bases: 8. In DNA form, the CDR3 reads TGCAGCGCCCCCGAAGGGACAGGGGGTGGCTACACCTTC. This sequence encodes CSAPEGTGGGYTF. The full variable domain, rest sourced from reference TRBV29-1 and TRBJ1-2, is SAVISQKPSRDICQRGTSLTIQCQVDSQVTMMFWYRQQPGQSLTLIATANQGSEATYESGFVIDKFPISRPNLTFSTLTVSNMSPEDSSIYLCSAPEGTGGGYTFGSGTRLTVV.

The rearrangement links TRBV11-2 to TRBJ2-7, with D perhaps TRBD2 (6 bases). Germline V gene lookup returns CDR1 SGHAT and CDR2 FQNNGV. This CDR3 is 17 amino acids long. The V end lost 2 bases, the J end lost 4 bases, and 21 bases lay between the germline ends. The CDR3: CASSLMGGAMVPYEQYF. Written as DNA, the CDR3 is TGTGCCAGCAGCTTAATGGGCGGGGCGATGGTACCTTACGAGCAGTACTTC.

This clone appeared a single time. The V gene is TRBV28, the J gene TRBJ1-2; D call uncertain. Germline V gene lookup returns CDR1 MDHEN and CDR2 SYDVKM. Trimming removed 11 bases at V and 6 bases at J, with 10 bases between. The CDR3 spans 10 residues. The CDR3 protein is CASGENGYTF. CDR3 bases: TGTGCCTCCGGGGAAAATGGCTACACCTTC.

The chain joins TRBV30 to TRBJ1-5; 9 bases line up with TRBD1. Germline V CDR1 and CDR2: GTSNPN, SVGIG (reference sequence). Trimming removed 0 bases from V and 2 bases from J; junction bases left unmatched: 5. The CDR3 is 16 residues long. CDR3 bases: TGTGCCTGGAGTGTTCAGGGACAGGGCCGCAATCAGCCCCAGCATTTT. Amino acid sequence: CAWSVQGQGRNQPQHF.

The CDR3 region has the DNA TGTGCCAGCAGTTTATGGCTAGCGGGAAATTTAGCCAAAAACATTCAGTACTTC. Translated: CASSLWLAGNLAKNIQYF. The rearrangement joins TRBV28 to TRBJ2-4; 9 bases align to TRBD2. In germline, CDR1 is MDHEN, CDR2 SYDVKM. The CDR3 runs to 18 residues. V lost 0 bases to trimming and J lost 0 bases; unmatched junction nucleotides: 6.

The chain uses TRBV11-3 and TRBJ2-1; D might be TRBD1 (6 bases). CDR1 SGHNT and CDR2 YENEEA come from the germline V gene. CDR3 length: 20 residues. The ends were cut back, 1 base at V and 4 bases at J, with 26 bases in the middle. The CDR3 DNA reads TGTGCCAGCAGCTTAGGGAGTGCTATTTGGGGGCGGAGTACTTACAATGAGCAGTTCTTC. Translating gives CASSLGSAIWGRSTYNEQFF. The full variable domain, rest sourced from reference TRBV11-3 and TRBJ2-1, is EAGVVQSPRYKIIEKKQPVAFWCNPISGHNTLYWYLQNLGQGPELLIRYENEEAVDDSQLPKDRFSAERLKGVDSTLKIQPAELGDSAVYLCASSLGSAIWGRSTYNEQFFGPGTRLTVL.

The chain couples TRBV19 to TRBJ2-4; 11 bases align to TRBD2. Germline V CDR1 and CDR2: LNHDA, SQIVND (reference sequence). The CDR3 has 17 amino acids. V shed 4 bases and J 3 bases; nucleotides not matched to a gene: 8. The CDR3, as DNA: TGTGCCAGTAGTACCCCGTTAGCGGGAGGGGACAAAAACATTCAGTACTTC. Its translation is CASSTPLAGGDKNIQYF.

The chain recombines TRBV30 with TRBJ2-1; 9 bases agree with TRBD1. This CDR3 is 14 amino acids long. CDR1 is GTSNPN and CDR2 is SVGIG in the germline V gene (reference sequence). The trim removed 8 bases at V and 5 bases at J, leaving 10 bases unmatched. CDR3 in DNA: TGTGCCCAAGGGTGGGGACAGGGCCACAATGAGCAGTTCTTC. Translating gives CAQGWGQGHNEQFF.

This sequence joins TRBV18 and TRBJ2-2, with 7 bases identical to TRBD2. The CDR3 has 16 amino acids. Trimming at V came to 5 bases and at J to 1 base, leaving 7 bases not matched to a gene. Germline V gene sequence: CDR1 KGHSH, CDR2 LQKENI. The CDR3 loop reads CASSKDLAVNTGELFF. The DNA for the CDR3 is TGTGCCAGCTCAAAAGATCTAGCGGTGAACACCGGGGAGCTGTTTTTT.